This TCR beta chain is drawn from a study of blood T cell repertoires in COVID-19. For the study at large: Acute and convalescent COVID-19 samples came from the United States, Italy and Spain. T cells, B-cell-depleted T cells, or PBMCs supplied cDNA or gDNA.

This clone has only a few counts. The CDR3 sequence is 16 residues long. J gave up 5 bases and V 1 base, and 8 bases lay outside the gene matches. Per the germline V gene, CDR1 is KGHDR and CDR2 is SFDVKD. As handled by the study authors: Nucleated cell counts were estimated from reference gene primer amplification. The protocol was immunoSEQ multiplex PCR, while the TCRdb copy is restricted to in-frame clones and leaves out a portion. The DNA gave D and trimming, while V, J and clone size come from that table. Of tens of thousands of clones listed, over 75% are singletons. Sequences were obtained from peripheral blood. The sequence was collected from a man aged 45-60 years with acute or convalescent COVID-19. The chain carries TRBV24-1 and TRBJ2-5; 8 bases agree with TRBD2. The chain's CDR3 is CATSDLWGLGGETQYF. The CDR3 DNA is TGTGCCACCAGTGATTTATGGGGACTAGGGGGGGAGACCCAGTACTTC.